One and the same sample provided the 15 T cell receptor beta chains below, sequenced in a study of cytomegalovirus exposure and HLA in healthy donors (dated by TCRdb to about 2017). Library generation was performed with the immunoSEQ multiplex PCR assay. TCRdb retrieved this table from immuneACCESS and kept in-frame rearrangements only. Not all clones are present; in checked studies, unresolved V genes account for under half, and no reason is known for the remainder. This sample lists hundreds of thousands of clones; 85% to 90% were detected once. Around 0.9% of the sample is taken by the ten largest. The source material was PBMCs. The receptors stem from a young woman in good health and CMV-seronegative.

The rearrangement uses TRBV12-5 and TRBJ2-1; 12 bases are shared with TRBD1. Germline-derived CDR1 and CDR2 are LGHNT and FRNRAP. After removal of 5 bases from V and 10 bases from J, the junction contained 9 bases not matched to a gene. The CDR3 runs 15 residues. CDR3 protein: CASGDRDRGRREQFF. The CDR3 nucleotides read TGTGCTAGTGGTGACCGGGACAGGGGGCGTAGGGAGCAGTTCTTC.

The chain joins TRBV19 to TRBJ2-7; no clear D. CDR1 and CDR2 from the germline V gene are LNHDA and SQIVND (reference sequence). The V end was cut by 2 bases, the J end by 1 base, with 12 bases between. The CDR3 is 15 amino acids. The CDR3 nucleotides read TGTGCCAGTAGTATAATTGGCGACTCGTCCTACGAGCAGTACTTC. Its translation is CASSIIGDSSYEQYF.

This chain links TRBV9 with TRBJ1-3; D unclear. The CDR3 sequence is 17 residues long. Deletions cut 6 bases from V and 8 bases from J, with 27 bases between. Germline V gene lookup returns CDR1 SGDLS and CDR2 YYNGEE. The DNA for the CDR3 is TGTGCCAGCACCGCAAGACTGCAAGGAGGCGCTGATGACACCATATATTTT. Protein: CASTARLQGGADDTIYF.

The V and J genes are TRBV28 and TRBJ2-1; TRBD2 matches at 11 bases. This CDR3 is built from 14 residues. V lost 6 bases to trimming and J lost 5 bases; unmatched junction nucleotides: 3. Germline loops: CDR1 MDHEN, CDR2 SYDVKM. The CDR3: CASRLGLADNEQFF. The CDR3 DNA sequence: TGTGCCAGCAGGTTGGGACTAGCGGACAATGAGCAGTTCTTC.

The CDR3 DNA sequence: TGTGCCAGCAGTGACTCGATCCACGCAGCGGAGGAATACGAGCAGTACTTC. It translates to CASSDSIHAAEEYEQYF. V usage is TRBV6-4 and J usage is TRBJ2-7, with D tentatively TRBD2 (5 bases). The CDR3 has 17 residues. CDR1 is MRHNA and CDR2 is SNTAGT in the germline V gene. Trimming stripped 0 bases from V and 4 bases from J, with 19 bases between.

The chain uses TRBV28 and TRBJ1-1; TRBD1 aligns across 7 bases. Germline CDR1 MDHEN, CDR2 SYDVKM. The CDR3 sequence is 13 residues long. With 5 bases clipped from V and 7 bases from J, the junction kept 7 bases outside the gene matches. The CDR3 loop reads CASSVGTELEAFF. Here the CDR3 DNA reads TGTGCCAGCAGTGTGGGGACAGAACTTGAAGCTTTCTTT.

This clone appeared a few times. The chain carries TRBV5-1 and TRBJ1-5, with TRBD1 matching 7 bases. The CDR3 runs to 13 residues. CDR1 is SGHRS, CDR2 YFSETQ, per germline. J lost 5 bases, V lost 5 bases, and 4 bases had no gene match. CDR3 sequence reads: CASSYTGDQPQHF. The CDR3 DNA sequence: TGCGCCAGCAGTTATACAGGGGATCAGCCCCAGCATTTT.

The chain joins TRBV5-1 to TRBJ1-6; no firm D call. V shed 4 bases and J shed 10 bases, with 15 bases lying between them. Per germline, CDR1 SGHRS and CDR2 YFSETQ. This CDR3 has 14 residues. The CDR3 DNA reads TGCGCCAGCAGCAGCCGGGGTGGCCCCTCACCCCTCCACTTT. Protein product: CASSSRGGPSPLHF. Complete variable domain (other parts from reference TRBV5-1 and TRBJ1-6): KAGVTQTPRYLIKTRGQQVTLSCSPISGHRSVSWYQQTPGQGLQFLFEYFSETQRNKGNFPGRFSGRQFSNSRSEMNVSTLELGDSALYLCASSSRGGPSPLHFGNGTRLTVT.

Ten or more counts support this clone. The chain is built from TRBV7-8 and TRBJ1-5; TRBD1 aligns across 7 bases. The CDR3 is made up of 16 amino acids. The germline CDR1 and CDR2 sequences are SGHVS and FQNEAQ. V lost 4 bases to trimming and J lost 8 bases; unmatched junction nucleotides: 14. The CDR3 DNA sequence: TGTGCCAGCAGCTCGTACGACGGGCACACAGGGGAGCCCCAGCATTTT. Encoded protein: CASSSYDGHTGEPQHF. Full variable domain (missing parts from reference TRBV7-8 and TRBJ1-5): GAGVSQSPRYKVAKRGQDVALRCDPISGHVSLFWYQQALGQGPEFLTYFQNEAQLDKSGLPSDRFFAERPEGSVSTLKIQRTQQEDSAVYLCASSSYDGHTGEPQHFGDGTRLSIL.

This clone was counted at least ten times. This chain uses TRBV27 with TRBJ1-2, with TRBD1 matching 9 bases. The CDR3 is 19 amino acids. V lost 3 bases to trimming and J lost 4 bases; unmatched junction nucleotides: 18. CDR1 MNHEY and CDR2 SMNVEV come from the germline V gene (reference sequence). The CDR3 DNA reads TGTGCCAGCAGTTTCCTACCACCGGGACAGGGTCCCCCTACCTATGGCTACACCTTC. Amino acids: CASSFLPPGQGPPTYGYTF.

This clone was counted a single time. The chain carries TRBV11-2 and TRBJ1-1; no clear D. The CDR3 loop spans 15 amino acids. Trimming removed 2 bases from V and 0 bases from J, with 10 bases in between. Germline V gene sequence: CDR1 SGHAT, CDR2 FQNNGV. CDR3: CASSLSGGLNTEAFF. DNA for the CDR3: TGTGCCAGCAGCTTAAGCGGCGGCCTGAACACTGAAGCTTTCTTT.

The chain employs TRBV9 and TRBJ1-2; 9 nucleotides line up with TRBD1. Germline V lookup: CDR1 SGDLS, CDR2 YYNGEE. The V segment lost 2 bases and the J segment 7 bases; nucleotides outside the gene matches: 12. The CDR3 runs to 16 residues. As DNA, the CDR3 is TGTGCCAGCAGCGTCGACAGGGGGTTTGTGTCAAGTGGCTACACCTTC. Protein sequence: CASSVDRGFVSSGYTF.

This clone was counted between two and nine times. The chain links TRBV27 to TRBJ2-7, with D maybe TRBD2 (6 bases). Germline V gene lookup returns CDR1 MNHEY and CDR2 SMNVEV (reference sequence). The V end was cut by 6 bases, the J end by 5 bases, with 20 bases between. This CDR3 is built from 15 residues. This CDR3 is CASSLGGYEGNEQYF. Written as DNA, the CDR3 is TGTGCCAGCAGCCTTGGAGGGTATGAAGGTAACGAGCAGTACTTC.

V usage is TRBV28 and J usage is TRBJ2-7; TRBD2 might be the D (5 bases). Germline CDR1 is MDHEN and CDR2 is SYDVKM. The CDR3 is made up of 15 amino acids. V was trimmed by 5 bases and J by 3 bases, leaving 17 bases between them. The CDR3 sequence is CASSHDSLGVYEQYF. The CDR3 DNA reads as TGTGCCAGCAGTCACGACTCTCTCGGGGTCTACGAGCAGTACTTC. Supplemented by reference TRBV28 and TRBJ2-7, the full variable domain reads DVKVTQSSRYLVKRTGEKVFLECVQDMDHENMFWYRQDPGLGLRLIYFSYDVKMKEKGDIPEGYSVSREKKERFSLILESASTNQTSMYLCASSHDSLGVYEQYFGPGTRLTVT.

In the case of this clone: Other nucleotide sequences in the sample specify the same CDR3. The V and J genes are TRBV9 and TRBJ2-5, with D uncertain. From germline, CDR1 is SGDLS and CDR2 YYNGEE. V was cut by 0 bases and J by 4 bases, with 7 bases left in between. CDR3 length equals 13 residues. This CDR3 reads CASSVAGRETQYF. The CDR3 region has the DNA TGTGCCAGCAGCGTAGCTGGCAGAGAGACCCAGTACTTC. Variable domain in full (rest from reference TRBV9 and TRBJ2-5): DSGVTQTPKHLITATGQRVTLRCSPRSGDLSVYWYQQSLDQGLQFLIQYYNGEERAKGNILERFSAQQFPDLHSELNLSSLELGDSALYFCASSVAGRETQYFGPGTRLLVL.